This TCR beta chain was identified in a study of T cells in localized non-small cell lung cancer. Study observations and caveats: The highest T cell clonality was in uninvolved adjacent lung, above tumor. Out of the top 100 tumor clones, a median approximately 57 were seen in adjacent lung. Longer survival (overall) was linked to higher T cell density in blood.

The CDR3 has 15 amino acids. The method was immunoSEQ multiplex PCR; TCRdb's version includes in-frame clones alone and lacks a portion of them. The profile shows about 21,000 clones, about four fifths of them singletons. Turning to this clone: Its matching antigen is unknown.

Sequenced here: peripheral blood, sampled before any cancer treatment. The clonotype originates from a man aged 35 to 69 with stage I lung adenocarcinoma. The chain combines TRBV21-1 with TRBJ2-1; TRBD2, the D gene given by the table, was not confirmed from the DNA. TRBV21-1 is a pseudogene locus. Written as DNA, the CDR3 is TGTGCCAGCAGCGAAAAACCGCGGGGCTGCAATGAGCAGTTCTTC. Encoded protein: CASSEKPRGCNEQFF.